This TCR beta chain was captured by sequencing in a study of blood T cell repertoires in COVID-19. CDR1 is MGHRA, CDR2 YSYEKL, per germline. V was pared by 4 bases and J by 2 bases, with 14 bases between. The CDR3 is 15 amino acids. Profiled with immunoSEQ multiplex PCR; TCRdb holds only in-frame clones, not every one. Of fewer than 40,000 clones listed, more than 75% are singletons. This clonotype was obtained from a man aged 80 or over with acute or convalescent COVID-19. Sequences were obtained from peripheral blood. The J gene is TRBJ2-5, the V gene TRBV4-1; weak D call: TRBD1 (5 bases). The CDR3 region is CASSPIRTRQETQYF. The DNA for the CDR3 is TGCGCCAGCAGCCCCATACGGACACGTCAAGAGACCCAGTACTTC.